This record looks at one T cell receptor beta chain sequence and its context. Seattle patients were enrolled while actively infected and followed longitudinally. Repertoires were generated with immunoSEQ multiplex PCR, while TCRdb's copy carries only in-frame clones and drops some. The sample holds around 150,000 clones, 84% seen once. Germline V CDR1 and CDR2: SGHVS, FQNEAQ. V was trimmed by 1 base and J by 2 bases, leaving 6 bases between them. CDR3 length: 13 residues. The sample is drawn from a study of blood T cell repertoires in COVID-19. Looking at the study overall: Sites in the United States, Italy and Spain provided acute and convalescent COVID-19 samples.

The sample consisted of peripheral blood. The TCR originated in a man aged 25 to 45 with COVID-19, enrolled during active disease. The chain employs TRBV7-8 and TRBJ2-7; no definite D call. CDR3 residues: CASSLDSTYEQYF. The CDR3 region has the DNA TGTGCCAGCAGCTTAGACAGTACCTACGAGCAGTACTTC.